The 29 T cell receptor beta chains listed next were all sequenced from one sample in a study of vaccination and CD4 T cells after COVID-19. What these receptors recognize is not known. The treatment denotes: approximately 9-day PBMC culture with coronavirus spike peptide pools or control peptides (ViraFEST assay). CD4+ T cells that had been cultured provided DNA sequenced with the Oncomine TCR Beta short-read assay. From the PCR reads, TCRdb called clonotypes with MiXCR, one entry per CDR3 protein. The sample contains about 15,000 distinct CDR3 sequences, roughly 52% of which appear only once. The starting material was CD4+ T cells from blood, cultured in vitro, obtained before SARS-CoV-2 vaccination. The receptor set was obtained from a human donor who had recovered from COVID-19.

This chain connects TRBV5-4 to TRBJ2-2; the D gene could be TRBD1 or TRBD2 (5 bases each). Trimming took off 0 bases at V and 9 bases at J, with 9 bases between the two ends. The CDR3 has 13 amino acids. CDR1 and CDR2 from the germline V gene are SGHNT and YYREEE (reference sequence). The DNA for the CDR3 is TGTGCCAGCAGCTTGGGGCAGGGACGGGAGCTGTTTTTT. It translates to CASSLGQGRELFF.

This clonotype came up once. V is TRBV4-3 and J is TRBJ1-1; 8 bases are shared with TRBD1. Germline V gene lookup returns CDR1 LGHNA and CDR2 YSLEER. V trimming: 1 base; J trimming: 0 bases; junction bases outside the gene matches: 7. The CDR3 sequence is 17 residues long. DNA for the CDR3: TGCGCCAGCAGCCAAGTAACAATGGGACAGGTGAACACTGAAGCTTTCTTT. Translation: CASSQVTMGQVNTEAFF.

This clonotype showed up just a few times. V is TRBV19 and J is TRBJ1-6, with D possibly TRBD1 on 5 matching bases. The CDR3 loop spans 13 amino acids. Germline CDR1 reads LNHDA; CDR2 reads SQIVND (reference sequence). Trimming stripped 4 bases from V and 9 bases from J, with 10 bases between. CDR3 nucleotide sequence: TGTGCCAGTAGTACCGGGGCTGGTTCACCCCTCCACTTT. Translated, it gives CASSTGAGSPLHF.

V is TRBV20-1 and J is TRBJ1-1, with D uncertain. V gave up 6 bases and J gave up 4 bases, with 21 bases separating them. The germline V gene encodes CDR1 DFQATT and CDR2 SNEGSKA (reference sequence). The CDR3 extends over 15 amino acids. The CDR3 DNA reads TGCAGTGCAAGACGCATCTTAGAGGTCAGCACTGAAGCTTTCTTT. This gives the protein CSARRILEVSTEAFF.

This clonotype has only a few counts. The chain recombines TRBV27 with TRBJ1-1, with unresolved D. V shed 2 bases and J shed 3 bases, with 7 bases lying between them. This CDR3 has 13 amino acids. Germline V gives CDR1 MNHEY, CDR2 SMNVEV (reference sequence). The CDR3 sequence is CASSLRGDTEAFF. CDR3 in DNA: TGTGCCAGCAGTTTACGGGGAGACACTGAAGCTTTCTTT.

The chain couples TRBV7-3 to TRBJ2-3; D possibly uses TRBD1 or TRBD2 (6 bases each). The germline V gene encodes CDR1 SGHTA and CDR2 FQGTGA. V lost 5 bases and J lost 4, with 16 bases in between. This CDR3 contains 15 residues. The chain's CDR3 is CASSPRPGEADTQYF. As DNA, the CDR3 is TGTGCCAGCAGCCCGCGCCCAGGGGAGGCAGATACGCAGTATTTT.

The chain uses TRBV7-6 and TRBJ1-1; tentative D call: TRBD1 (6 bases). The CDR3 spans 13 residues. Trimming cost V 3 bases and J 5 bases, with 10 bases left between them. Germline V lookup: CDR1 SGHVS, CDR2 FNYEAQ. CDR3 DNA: TGTGCCAGCAGCTTTACAGGGATTACTGAAGCTTTCTTT. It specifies CASSFTGITEAFF. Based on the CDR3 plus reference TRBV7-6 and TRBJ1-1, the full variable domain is GAGVSQSPRYKVTKRGQDVALRCDPISGHVSLYWYRQALGQGPEFLTYFNYEAQQDKSGLPNDRFSAERPEGSISTLTIQRTEQRDSAMYRCASSFTGITEAFFGQGTRLTVV.

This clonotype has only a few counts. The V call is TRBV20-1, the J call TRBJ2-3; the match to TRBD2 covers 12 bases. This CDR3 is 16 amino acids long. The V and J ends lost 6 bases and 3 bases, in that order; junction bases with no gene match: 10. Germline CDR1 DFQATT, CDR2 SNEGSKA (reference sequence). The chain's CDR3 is CSASGLAGTRTDTQYF. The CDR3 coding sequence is TGCAGTGCGAGCGGACTAGCGGGAACTCGGACAGATACGCAGTATTTT.

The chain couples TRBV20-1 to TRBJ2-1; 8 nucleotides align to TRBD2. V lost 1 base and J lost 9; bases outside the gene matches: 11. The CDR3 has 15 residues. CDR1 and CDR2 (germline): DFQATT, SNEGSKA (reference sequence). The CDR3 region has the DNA TGCAGTGCTAGAGGTTTAGCGGGATTCGGCCCTGAGCAGTTCTTC. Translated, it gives CSARGLAGFGPEQFF.

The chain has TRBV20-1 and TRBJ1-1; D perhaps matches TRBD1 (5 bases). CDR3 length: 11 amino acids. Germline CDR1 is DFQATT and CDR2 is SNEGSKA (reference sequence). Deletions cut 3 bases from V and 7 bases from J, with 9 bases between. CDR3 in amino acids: CSARGQGEAFF. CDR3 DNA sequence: TGCAGTGCTAGGGGGCAGGGTGAAGCTTTCTTT.

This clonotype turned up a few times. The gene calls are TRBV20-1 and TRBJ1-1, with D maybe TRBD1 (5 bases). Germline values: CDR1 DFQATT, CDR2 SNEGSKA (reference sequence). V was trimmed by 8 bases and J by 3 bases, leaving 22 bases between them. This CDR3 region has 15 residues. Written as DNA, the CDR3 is TGCAGTACCGGGCCACATGGGGCGGCGGACACTGAAGCTTTCTTT. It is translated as CSTGPHGAADTEAFF.

The CDR3 bases are TGTGCCAGCGCTCTATCTCGCGGGATAACCTACGAGCAGTACTTC. This codes for CASALSRGITYEQYF. The chain combines TRBV6-1 with TRBJ2-7; possibly TRBD2 for D (6 bases). Germline assignment: CDR1 MNHNS and CDR2 SASEGT. The CDR3 runs 15 residues. Trimming took 8 bases from V and 2 from J, leaving 19 bases between them.

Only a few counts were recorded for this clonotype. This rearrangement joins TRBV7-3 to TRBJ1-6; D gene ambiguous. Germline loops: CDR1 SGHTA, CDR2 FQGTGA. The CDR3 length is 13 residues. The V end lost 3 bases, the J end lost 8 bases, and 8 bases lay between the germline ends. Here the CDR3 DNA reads TGTGCCAGCAGCTTTGAGCGGGATTCACCCCTCCACTTT. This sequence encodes CASSFERDSPLHF. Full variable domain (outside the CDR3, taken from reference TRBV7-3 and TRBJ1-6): GAGVSQTPSNKVTEKGKYVELRCDPISGHTALYWYRQSLGQGPEFLIYFQGTGAADDSGLPNDRFFAVRPEGSVSTLKIQRTERGDSAVYLCASSFERDSPLHFGNGTRLTVT.

CDR3 sequence reads: CSVVSSYEQYF. The CDR3 DNA follows: TGCAGCGTTGTCAGTTCCTACGAGCAGTACTTC. This chain links TRBV29-1 with TRBJ2-7; unclear D gene. CDR3 length equals 11 residues. The V gene's germline CDR1 is SQVTM and CDR2 ANQGSEA. V lost 4 bases to trimming and J lost 1 base, with 5 bases between them.

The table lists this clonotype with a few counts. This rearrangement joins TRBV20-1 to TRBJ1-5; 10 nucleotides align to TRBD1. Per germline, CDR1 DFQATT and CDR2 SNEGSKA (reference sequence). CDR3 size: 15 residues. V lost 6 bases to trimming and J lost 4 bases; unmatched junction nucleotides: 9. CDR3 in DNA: TGCAGTGCCGCCCCCCCGGGACAGGGGAATCAGCCCCAGCATTTT. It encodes CSAAPPGQGNQPQHF.

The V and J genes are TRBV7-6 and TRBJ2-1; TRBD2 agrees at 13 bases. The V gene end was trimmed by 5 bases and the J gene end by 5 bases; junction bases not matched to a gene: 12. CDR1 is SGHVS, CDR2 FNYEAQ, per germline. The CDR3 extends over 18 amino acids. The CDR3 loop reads CASSPRPTSGRPNNEQFF. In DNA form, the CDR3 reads TGTGCCAGCAGCCCACGACCGACTAGCGGGAGGCCCAACAATGAGCAGTTCTTC.

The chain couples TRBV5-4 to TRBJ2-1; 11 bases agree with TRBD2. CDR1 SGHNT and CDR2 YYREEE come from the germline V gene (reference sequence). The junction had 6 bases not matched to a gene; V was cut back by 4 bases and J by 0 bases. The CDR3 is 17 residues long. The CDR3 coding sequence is TGTGCCAGCAGCAGCAAAACTAGCGGGAGCTCCTACAATGAGCAGTTCTTC. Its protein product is CASSSKTSGSSYNEQFF.

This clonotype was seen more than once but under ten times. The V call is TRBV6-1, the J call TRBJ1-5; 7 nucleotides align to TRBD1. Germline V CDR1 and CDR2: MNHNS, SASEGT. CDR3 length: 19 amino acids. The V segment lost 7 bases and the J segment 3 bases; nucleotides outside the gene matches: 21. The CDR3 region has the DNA TGTGCCAGCACTCGGGTCGTGGGGGACAGACAACAGGTCAATCAGCCCCAGCATTTT. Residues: CASTRVVGDRQQVNQPQHF.

CDR3 DNA: TGTGCCAGCACTTTGGGTTACGAGCAGTACTTC. Encoded protein: CASTLGYEQYF. The rearrangement links TRBV28 to TRBJ2-7; D uncertain. The germline V and J ends were trimmed by 7 bases and 4 bases, with 8 bases remaining between them. The germline V gene encodes CDR1 MDHEN and CDR2 SYDVKM. The CDR3 loop spans 11 amino acids.

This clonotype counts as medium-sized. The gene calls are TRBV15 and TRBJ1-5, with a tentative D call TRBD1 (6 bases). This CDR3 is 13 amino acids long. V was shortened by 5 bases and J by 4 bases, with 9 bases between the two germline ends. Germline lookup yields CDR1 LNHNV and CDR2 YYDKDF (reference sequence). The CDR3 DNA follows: TGTGCCACCAGCGCTCAGGGGAATCAGCCCCAGCATTTT. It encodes CATSAQGNQPQHF.

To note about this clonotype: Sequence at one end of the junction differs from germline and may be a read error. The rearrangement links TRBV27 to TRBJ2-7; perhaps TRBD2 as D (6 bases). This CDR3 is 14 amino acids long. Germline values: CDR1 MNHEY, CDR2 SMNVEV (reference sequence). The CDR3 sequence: CANSPREPTYEQYF. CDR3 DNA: TGTGCCAACAGTCCCCGGGAGCCAACTTACGAGCAGTACTTC.

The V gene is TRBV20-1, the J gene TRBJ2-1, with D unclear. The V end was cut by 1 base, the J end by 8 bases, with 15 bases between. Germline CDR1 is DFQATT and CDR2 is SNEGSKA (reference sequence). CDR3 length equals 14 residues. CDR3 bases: TGCAGTGCTAGAGGTATTGCCGGGTCCCATGAGCAGTTCTTC. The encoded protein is CSARGIAGSHEQFF.

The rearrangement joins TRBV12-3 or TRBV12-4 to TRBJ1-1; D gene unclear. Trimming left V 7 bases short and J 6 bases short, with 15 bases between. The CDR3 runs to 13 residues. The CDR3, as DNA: TGTGCCAGCACCAGTCTATCGGAGTCTGAAGCTTTCTTT. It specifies CASTSLSESEAFF.

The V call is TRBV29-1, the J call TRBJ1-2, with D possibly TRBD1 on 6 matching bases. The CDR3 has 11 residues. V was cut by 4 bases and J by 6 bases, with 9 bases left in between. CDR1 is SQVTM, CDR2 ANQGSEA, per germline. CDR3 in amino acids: CSVGGGHGYTF. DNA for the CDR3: TGCAGCGTTGGTGGGGGCCATGGCTACACCTTC. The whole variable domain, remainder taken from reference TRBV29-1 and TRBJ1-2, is SAVISQKPSRDICQRGTSLTIQCQVDSQVTMMFWYRQQPGQSLTLIATANQGSEATYESGFVIDKFPISRPNLTFSTLTVSNMSPEDSSIYLCSVGGGHGYTFGSGTRLTVV.

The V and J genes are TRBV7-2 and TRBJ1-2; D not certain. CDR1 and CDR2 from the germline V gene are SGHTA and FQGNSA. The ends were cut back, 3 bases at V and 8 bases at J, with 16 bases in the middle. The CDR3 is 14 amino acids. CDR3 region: CASSFRAGEGGYTF. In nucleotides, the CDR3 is TGTGCCAGCAGCTTCCGGGCTGGGGAAGGAGGCTACACCTTC.

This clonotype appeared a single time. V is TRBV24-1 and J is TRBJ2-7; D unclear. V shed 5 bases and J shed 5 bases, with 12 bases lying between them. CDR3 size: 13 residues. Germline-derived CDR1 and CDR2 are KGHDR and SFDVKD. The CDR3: CATSVPGFNEQYF. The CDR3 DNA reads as TGTGCCACCAGTGTGCCGGGCTTTAACGAGCAGTACTTC.

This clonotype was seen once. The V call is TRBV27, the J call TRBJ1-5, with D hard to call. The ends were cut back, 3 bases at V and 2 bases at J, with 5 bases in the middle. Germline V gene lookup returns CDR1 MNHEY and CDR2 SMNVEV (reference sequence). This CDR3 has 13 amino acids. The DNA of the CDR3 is TGTGCCAGCAGTTTCAAGCGCAATCAGCCCCAGCATTTT. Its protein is CASSFKRNQPQHF.

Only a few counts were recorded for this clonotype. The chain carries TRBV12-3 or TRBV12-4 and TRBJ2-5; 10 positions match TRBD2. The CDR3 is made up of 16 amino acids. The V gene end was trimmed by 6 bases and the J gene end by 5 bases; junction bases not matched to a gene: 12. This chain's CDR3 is CASRPWTSGDRETQYF. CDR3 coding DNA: TGTGCCAGCAGGCCCTGGACTAGCGGAGATAGGGAGACCCAGTACTTC.

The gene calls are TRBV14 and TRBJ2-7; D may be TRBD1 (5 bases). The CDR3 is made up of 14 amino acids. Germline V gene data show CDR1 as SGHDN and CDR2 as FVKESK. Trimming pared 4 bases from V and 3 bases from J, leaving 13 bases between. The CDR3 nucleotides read TGTGCCAGCAGCCTTACTGGGGCTAGCTACGAGCAGTACTTC. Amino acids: CASSLTGASYEQYF. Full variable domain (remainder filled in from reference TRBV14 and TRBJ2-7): EAGVTQFPSHSVIEKGQTVTLRCDPISGHDNLYWYRRVMGKEIKFLLHFVKESKQDESGMPNNRFLAERTGGTYSTLKVQPAELEDSGVYFCASSLTGASYEQYFGPGTRLTVT.